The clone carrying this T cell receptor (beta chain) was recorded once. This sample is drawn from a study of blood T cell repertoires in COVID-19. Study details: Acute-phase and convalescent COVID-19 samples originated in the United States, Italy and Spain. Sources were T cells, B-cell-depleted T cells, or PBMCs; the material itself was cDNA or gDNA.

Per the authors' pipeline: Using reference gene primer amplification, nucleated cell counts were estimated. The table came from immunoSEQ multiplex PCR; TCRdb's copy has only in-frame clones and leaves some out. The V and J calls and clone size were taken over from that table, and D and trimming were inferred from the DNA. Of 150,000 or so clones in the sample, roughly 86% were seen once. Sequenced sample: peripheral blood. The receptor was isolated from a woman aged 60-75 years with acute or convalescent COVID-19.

CDR3 residues: CASSLSMYQETQYF. In DNA, the CDR3 is TGTGCCAGCAGCTTGTCCATGTACCAAGAGACCCAGTACTTC. This chain links TRBV7-2 with TRBJ2-5, with D hard to call. The CDR3 length is 14 residues. Looked up from germline, CDR1 is SGHTA and CDR2 is FQGNSA. The V and J ends lost 3 bases and 0 bases respectively, with 8 bases between them.